The present T cell receptor beta chain was sequenced within a study of blood T cell repertoires in COVID-19. Overall study: Collection of acute and convalescent COVID-19 samples took place in the United States, Italy and Spain. T cells, B-cell-depleted T cells, or PBMCs provided the cDNA or gDNA that served as material.

V was shortened by 5 bases and J by 9 bases, with 23 bases between the two germline ends. The CDR3 is 16 residues long. The germline gives CDR1 SGHAT, CDR2 FQNNGV. Per the original data handling: Amplified reference gene primers provided the basis for estimating nucleated cell counts. The data were produced by immunoSEQ multiplex PCR, yet TCRdb's version contains in-frame clones alone and is incomplete. The V and J calls and clone size come from that table; D and trimming were worked out from the DNA. The table lists about 25,000 clones, 65% to 90% of them singletons. The chain employs TRBV11-2 and TRBJ1-3; D perhaps matches TRBD1 (5 bases). Sequenced input: peripheral blood. This TCR derives from a human donor in a cohort sampled during active COVID-19. The CDR3 spells CASSRLSRADSFTIYF. The CDR3 DNA sequence: TGTGCCAGCAGCCGCCTCTCCCGGGCCGACAGTTTCACCATATATTTT.